Below, one T cell receptor beta chain is given with its context. The antigen remains undetermined. This entry comes from a study of T cell repertoires in cytomegalovirus infection. Background on the study: Carrying CMV and the relevant HLA type showed in public TCR beta signatures. Study observations and caveats: Cumulated frequencies of public TCR beta families served to identify carriers of CMV plus the relevant HLA. The ex vivo response showed dominance by HLA-C-restricted CMV-specific TCR beta clonotypes.

TCRdb independently ran MiXCR on the reads; one entry per CDR3 protein. The top ten clones hold 2.8% of a sample with approximately 700,000 distinct CDR3 sequences, less than 40% of them seen once. Trimming stripped 0 bases from V and 1 base from J, with 7 bases between. Germline-derived CDR1 and CDR2 are DFQATT and SNEGSKA (reference sequence). CDR3 length equals 15 residues. The sequencing sample was made of PBMCs. The TCR sequence derives from a human donor in good health (CMV status not recorded). Some clones in this sample may be carry-over from other donors' samples. V is TRBV20-1 and J is TRBJ1-6; D unresolved. The CDR3 sequence is CSAREALSYNSPLHF. CDR3 sequence (DNA): TGCAGTGCTAGAGAAGCACTATCCTATAATTCACCCCTCCACTTT.